This entry lists 4 T cell receptor beta chains sequenced from one sample in a study of T cells in women clearing cervical HPV infection. Sequencing used immunoSEQ multiplex PCR; TCRdb keeps in-frame clones, though not all of them. The table lists approximately 13,000 clones, with around 21% in the top ten. Sequenced sample: blood buffy coat. These receptors all stem from a woman aged 18 to 75 with a cervical HPV16 infection that either progressed to CIN3+ or cleared (not recorded which).

Points on this clone: The CDR3 end is not reached by the read, which stops 3 residues before it; the germline J gene fills it in. The genes are TRBV30 and TRBJ2-3, with 12 bases that match TRBD1. Germline V CDR1 and CDR2: GTSNPN, SVGIG (reference sequence). CDR3 size: 15 residues. Trimming at V came to 5 bases and at J to 0 bases, leaving 3 bases not matched to a gene. CDR3 residues: CAWGTGGESTDTQYF. CDR3 bases read: TGTGCCTGGGGGACAGGGGGCGAGAGCACAGATACG.

Of note for this clone: The read finishes 3 residues shy of the CDR3 end, and the germline J gene is used to complete it. The V gene is TRBV2, the J gene TRBJ2-5, with 10 bases lining up with TRBD2. From germline, CDR1 is SNHLY and CDR2 FYNNEI. The ends lost 10 bases at V and 1 base at J; junction bases unmatched: 12. The CDR3 spans 16 residues. The CDR3 here is CATSSGGLNLQETQYF. The CDR3 DNA, read in part, is TGTGCCACATCTAGCGGGGGCCTAAATCTCCAAGAGACC.

Notes on this clone: With the read ending 3 residues before the CDR3 end, the germline J gene is used to fill in that end. V usage is TRBV5-1 and J usage is TRBJ2-1, with 8 bases aligning to TRBD2. This CDR3 is 17 amino acids long. V shed 4 bases and J 5 bases; nucleotides not matched to a gene: 14. The germline CDR1 and CDR2 sequences are SGHRS and YFSETQ. Incomplete CDR3 DNA: TGCGCCAGCAGCGGGGGGTCGGGGGGGCCGGTTCACAATGAG. Amino acids: CASSGGSGGPVHNE. The full CDR3 sequence reads CASSGGSGGPVHNEQFF.

In the case of this clone: The read stops 3 residues short of the end of the CDR3; the missing end is completed from the germline J gene. This rearrangement joins TRBV19 to TRBJ2-7, with a tentative D call TRBD1 (6 bases). CDR1 and CDR2 (germline): LNHDA, SQIVND (reference sequence). V was shortened by 4 bases and J by 0 bases, with 19 bases between the two germline ends. This CDR3 is 17 amino acids long. The CDR3 reads CASSTWVTGRSSYEQYF. The CDR3 DNA, read in part, is TGTGCCAGTAGTACTTGGGTGACAGGCCGGAGCTCCTACGAG.